The 28 T cell receptor beta chains reported below all come from one sample, sequenced in a study of brain T cells in children with intractable seizures. Libraries were prepared by immunoSEQ multiplex PCR; TCRdb keeps only in-frame clonotypes and omits some of them. The sample contains about 80,000 clones, under 95% of which appear only once. The source material was peripheral blood, sampled at surgery. The receptors come from a girl aged 2-15 years with Rasmussen encephalitis and intractable seizures.

The chain links TRBV12-5 to TRBJ2-2; 7 nucleotides match TRBD1. V gave up 3 bases and J gave up 0 bases; unmatched junction bases: 7. The CDR3 is 17 residues long. The V gene's germline CDR1 is LGHNT and CDR2 FRNRAP. CDR3 nucleotide sequence: TGTGCTAGTGGTTTTCCAGACAGGGCGGCGAACACCGGGGAGCTGTTTTTT. Translating it yields CASGFPDRAANTGELFF. Full variable domain (remainder filled in from reference TRBV12-5 and TRBJ2-2): DARVTQTPRHKVTEMGQEVTMRCQPILGHNTVFWYRQTMMQGLELLAYFRNRAPLDDSGMPKDRFSAEMPDATLATLKIQPSEPRDSAVYFCASGFPDRAANTGELFFGEGSRLTVL.

V and J are TRBV11-2 and TRBJ1-3; no definite D call. Trimming removed 0 bases at V and 0 bases at J, with 6 bases between. Germline CDR1 is SGHAT and CDR2 is FQNNGV. The CDR3 is 15 amino acids. In DNA, the CDR3 is TGTGCCAGCAGCTTAGAGTTCATCTCTGGAAACACCATATATTTT. As protein: CASSLEFISGNTIYF. The whole variable domain, filled in from reference TRBV11-2 and TRBJ1-3, reads EAGVAQSPRYKIIEKRQSVAFWCNPISGHATLYWYQQILGQGPKLLIQFQNNGVVDDSQLPKDRFSAERLKGVDSTLKIQPAKLEDSAVYLCASSLEFISGNTIYFGEGSWLTVV.

The chain carries TRBV11-2 and TRBJ1-1; D is possibly TRBD1 (5 bases). The CDR3 consists of 14 residues. In germline, CDR1 is SGHAT, CDR2 FQNNGV. Trimming shortened V by 5 bases and J by 0 bases, and 10 bases separated the two germline ends. CDR3 loop: CASSDRQLNTEAFF. For the CDR3, the DNA is TGTGCCAGCAGCGATAGACAGCTGAACACTGAAGCTTTCTTT.

V and J are TRBV7-9 and TRBJ2-2; D gene uncertain. There are 15 residues in the CDR3. Germline assignment: CDR1 SEHNR and CDR2 FQNEAQ (reference sequence). Trimming left V 6 bases short and J 1 base short, with 12 bases between. DNA of the CDR3: TGTGCCAGCAGTTCCGGGCCTTTGAACACCGGGGAGCTGTTTTTT. It encodes CASSSGPLNTGELFF.

The chain is built from TRBV5-4 and TRBJ2-3, with 11 bases identical to TRBD2. CDR1 and CDR2 from the germline V gene are SGHNT and YYREEE (reference sequence). There are 16 residues in the CDR3. After removal of 1 base from V and 6 bases from J, the junction contained 7 bases not matched to a gene. This CDR3 reads CASSLTRLAGMDTQYF. The CDR3 DNA reads as TGTGCCAGCAGCTTGACCCGACTAGCGGGAATGGATACGCAGTATTTT. Full variable domain (remainder filled in from reference TRBV5-4 and TRBJ2-3): ETGVTQSPTHLIKTRGQQVTLRCSSQSGHNTVSWYQQALGQGPQFIFQYYREEENGRGNFPPRFSGLQFPNYSSELNVNALELDDSALYLCASSLTRLAGMDTQYFGPGTRLTVL.

The V and J genes are TRBV2 and TRBJ1-1; D is undetermined. Trimming removed 8 bases at V and 3 bases at J, with 4 bases between. The germline V gene encodes CDR1 SNHLY and CDR2 FYNNEI. The length of the CDR3 is 10 residues. The CDR3 here is CASVDTEAFF. CDR3 nucleotide sequence: TGTGCCAGCGTGGACACTGAAGCTTTCTTT.

J is TRBJ1-1 and V is TRBV7-9; D possibly corresponds to TRBD1 (5 bases). Trimming pared 3 bases from V and 3 bases from J, leaving 17 bases between. The germline CDR1 and CDR2 sequences are SEHNR and FQNEAQ (reference sequence). This CDR3 contains 16 residues. The CDR3 loop is CASSLNPTETHTEAFF. CDR3 nucleotide sequence: TGTGCCAGCAGCTTGAACCCGACAGAGACCCACACTGAAGCTTTCTTT.

The V call is TRBV19, the J call TRBJ2-2, with TRBD2 matching over 10 bases. Germline trimming cut 4 bases from V and 4 bases from J; bases unmatched to any gene: 6. The CDR3 has 16 amino acids. In germline, CDR1 is LNHDA, CDR2 SQIVND (reference sequence). The CDR3 spells CASSRSSGGTTGELFF. The CDR3 DNA is TGTGCCAGTAGTAGATCTAGCGGGGGCACCACCGGGGAGCTGTTTTTT.

This clone was recorded only once. This chain joins TRBV29-1 and TRBJ1-1; D remains ambiguous. V was cut by 7 bases and J by 2 bases, with 11 bases left in between. The CDR3 contains 12 residues. Per the germline V gene, CDR1 is SQVTM and CDR2 is ANQGSEA. The CDR3 sequence: CSARTANTEAFF. Written as DNA, the CDR3 is TGCAGCGCTCGAACAGCTAACACTGAAGCTTTCTTT.

The CDR3 reads CASSPYGGGTQYF. Here the CDR3 DNA reads TGTGCCAGCAGCCCGTATGGGGGCGGGACCCAGTACTTC. V is TRBV14 and J is TRBJ2-5; possibly TRBD1 for D (6 bases). CDR1 and CDR2 from the germline V gene are SGHDN and FVKESK. Trimming took 4 bases from V and 7 from J, leaving 13 bases between them. CDR3 length: 13 residues.

The chain combines TRBV11-2 with TRBJ2-7; D not certain. Trimming took 6 bases from V and 2 from J, leaving 17 bases between them. This CDR3 has 15 amino acids. CDR1 and CDR2 (germline): SGHAT, FQNNGV. DNA for the CDR3: TGTGCCAGCAGTTCTCCCGAGACGTACGCCTACGAGCAGTACTTC. As protein: CASSSPETYAYEQYF.

The chain recombines TRBV5-1 with TRBJ1-1, with TRBD1 matching over 10 bases. Germline CDR1 SGHRS, CDR2 YFSETQ. This CDR3 comprises 15 residues. J lost 4 bases, V lost 3 bases, and 6 bases had no gene match. This CDR3 is CASSSGQGVGTEAFF. The CDR3 DNA reads TGCGCCAGCAGCTCAGGACAGGGGGTGGGCACTGAAGCTTTCTTT.

This clone has just a few counts. The chain recombines TRBV5-1 with TRBJ1-1, with 12 bases lining up with TRBD1. The CDR3 sequence is 15 residues long. The V and J ends lost 6 bases and 7 bases, in that order; junction bases with no gene match: 10. Per the germline V gene, CDR1 is SGHRS and CDR2 is YFSETQ. The CDR3 nucleotides read TGCGCCAGCATGGACTGGGGACAGGGGGCAAGTGAAGCTTTCTTT. As protein: CASMDWGQGASEAFF. The full variable domain, in which reference TRBV5-1 and TRBJ1-1 provide the parts outside the CDR3, is KAGVTQTPRYLIKTRGQQVTLSCSPISGHRSVSWYQQTPGQGLQFLFEYFSETQRNKGNFPGRFSGRQFSNSRSEMNVSTLELGDSALYLCASMDWGQGASEAFFGQGTRLTVV.

The gene calls are TRBV5-1 and TRBJ2-7; 8 positions match TRBD1. CDR1 is SGHRS and CDR2 is YFSETQ in the germline V gene. V lost 2 bases to trimming and J lost 9 bases; unmatched junction nucleotides: 13. The CDR3 has 15 amino acids. The CDR3 sequence: CASSLGQGPSTGQYF. CDR3 sequence (DNA): TGCGCCAGCAGCTTAGGACAGGGCCCTTCTACTGGGCAGTACTTC.

The V gene is TRBV7-9, the J gene TRBJ1-2; D is uncertain. V was pared by 2 bases and J by 8 bases, with 21 bases between. Germline lookup yields CDR1 SEHNR and CDR2 FQNEAQ (reference sequence). This CDR3 is built from 16 residues. The CDR3 DNA sequence: TGTGCCAGCAGCTTATCCACATCGGCGCCTCTTTCGGGCTACACCTTC. Translated, it gives CASSLSTSAPLSGYTF.

The V and J genes are TRBV10-1 and TRBJ2-7; D tentatively reads TRBD1 or TRBD2 (6 bases each). This CDR3 spans 13 amino acids. V lost 2 bases and J lost 4, with 9 bases in between. Germline V lookup: CDR1 WNHNN, CDR2 SYGVQD (reference sequence). CDR3 residues: CASSEQGRYEQYF. The CDR3 bases are TGCGCCAGCAGTGAGCAGGGGAGGTACGAGCAGTACTTC.

The gene calls are TRBV7-3 and TRBJ2-1, with 8 positions matching TRBD1. The V and J ends lost 5 bases and 7 bases, in that order; junction bases with no gene match: 7. The CDR3 is made up of 14 amino acids. CDR1 SGHTA and CDR2 FQGTGA come from the germline V gene. The CDR3 DNA sequence: TGTGCCAGCAGCGTCGACAGGGGTCTTAATGAGCAGTTCTTC. Encoded protein: CASSVDRGLNEQFF.

The rearrangement links TRBV5-4 to TRBJ2-3; the match to TRBD1 covers 7 bases. J lost 4 bases, V lost 4 bases, and 3 bases had no gene match. From germline, CDR1 is SGHNT and CDR2 YYREEE (reference sequence). The CDR3 contains 13 residues. The CDR3 coding sequence is TGTGCCAGCAGCCGACAGGGTCCAGATACGCAGTATTTT. Residues: CASSRQGPDTQYF.

The V and J genes are TRBV6-2 or TRBV6-3 and TRBJ1-1; D unclear. CDR1 and CDR2 (germline): MNHEY, SVGEGT. Trimming removed 0 bases from V and 4 bases from J, with 9 bases in between. This CDR3 is 14 amino acids long. The CDR3 DNA reads TGTGCCAGCAGTTACTCTAGGCAGTCCACTGAAGCTTTCTTT. The encoded protein is CASSYSRQSTEAFF.

The chain couples TRBV3-1 (or the pseudogene TRBV3-2) to TRBJ1-1; 8 bases are a match to TRBD1. V shed 1 base, J shed 4 bases, and the junction held 11 bases outside the gene matches. The CDR3 length is 17 residues. Germline values: CDR1 LGHDT, CDR2 YNNKEL (reference sequence). The CDR3 is CASSQGVVNRGVTEAFF. DNA of the CDR3: TGTGCCAGCAGCCAAGGGGTTGTTAACAGGGGGGTCACTGAAGCTTTCTTT.

The chain couples TRBV25-1 to TRBJ2-2; unclear D gene. There are 13 residues in the CDR3. V was cut by 4 bases and J by 6 bases, with 9 bases left in between. Germline CDR1 MGHDK, CDR2 SYGVNS. CDR3 sequence: CASSVYQAGELFF. The CDR3 nucleotides are TGTGCCAGCAGTGTCTATCAAGCCGGGGAGCTGTTTTTT.

J is TRBJ2-3 and V is TRBV27; the D gene is possibly TRBD2 (6 bases). The length of the CDR3 is 15 residues. V was trimmed by 5 bases and J by 2 bases, leaving 14 bases between them. Germline V lookup: CDR1 MNHEY, CDR2 SMNVEV (reference sequence). The DNA for the CDR3 is TGTGCCAGCAGTCCGGGGCGGGGACCCACAGATACGCAGTATTTT. It encodes CASSPGRGPTDTQYF.

This clone has just one count. The genes are TRBV9 and TRBJ1-2; no clear D. CDR1 and CDR2 (germline): SGDLS, YYNGEE. Trimming pared 0 bases from V and 4 bases from J, leaving 4 bases between. This CDR3 contains 12 residues. The CDR3 protein is CASSVVPYGYTF. The CDR3, as DNA: TGTGCCAGCAGCGTAGTACCCTATGGCTACACCTTC.

CDR3 loop: CASSSPSQTGKGEAFF. The CDR3 DNA reads TGTGCCAGCAGCTCGCCATCCCAAACAGGGAAGGGTGAAGCTTTCTTT. J is TRBJ1-1 and V is TRBV7-3; TRBD1 is a possible D gene (6 bases). Germline V gene lookup returns CDR1 SGHTA and CDR2 FQGTGA. V lost 4 bases to trimming and J lost 7 bases, with 22 bases between them. The CDR3 sequence is 16 residues long.

This chain connects TRBV3-1 (or the pseudogene TRBV3-2) to TRBJ1-4, with 7 nucleotides matching TRBD1. V lost 4 bases, J lost 8 bases, and 7 bases stayed unmatched. CDR1 and CDR2 (germline): LGHDT, YNNKEL (reference sequence). The CDR3 is 14 residues long. This CDR3 is CASSPTGPGEKLFF. The CDR3, as DNA: TGTGCCAGCAGCCCGACAGGGCCGGGGGAAAAACTGTTTTTT.

This clone was counted a single time. The chain has TRBV9 and TRBJ1-6; maybe TRBD1 (5 bases). The CDR3 loop spans 15 amino acids. In germline, CDR1 is SGDLS, CDR2 YYNGEE. V was cut by 1 base and J by 6 bases, with 11 bases left in between. Here the CDR3 reads CASSVTGGINSPLHF. The CDR3 DNA sequence: TGTGCCAGCAGCGTAACGGGGGGGATTAATTCACCCCTCCACTTT.

The table lists this clone with a count of one. This chain connects TRBV6-1 to TRBJ1-5; D might be TRBD1 (5 bases). Germline assignment: CDR1 MNHNS and CDR2 SASEGT. V gave up 2 bases and J gave up 0 bases, with 8 bases separating them. The CDR3 extends over 15 amino acids. Written as DNA, the CDR3 is TGTGCCAGCAGTGAATGGGGGTTTAGCAATCAGCCCCAGCATTTT. Amino acids: CASSEWGFSNQPQHF.

The V gene is TRBV6-5, the J gene TRBJ1-2; a weak D match, TRBD1 (6 bases). V was trimmed by 2 bases and J by 6 bases, leaving 19 bases between them. Germline lookup yields CDR1 MNHEY and CDR2 SVGAGI. The CDR3 loop spans 16 amino acids. The CDR3: CASSYNHRAGADGYTF. The CDR3 nucleotides are TGTGCCAGCAGTTACAATCACCGGGCGGGGGCAGATGGCTACACCTTC.